The 9 T cell receptor beta chains below come from one sample, sequenced in a study of cytomegalovirus exposure and HLA in healthy donors. Repertoires were generated with immunoSEQ multiplex PCR, while TCRdb's copy carries only in-frame clones and drops some. Among about 160,000 clones listed, around 90% were seen once. The specimen was PBMCs. Source of these receptors: a woman aged 18-29 years in good health and CMV-seropositive.

Only one count was recorded for this clone. The chain carries TRBV2 and TRBJ1-2, with D tentatively TRBD1 (5 bases). Per germline, CDR1 SNHLY and CDR2 FYNNEI. The CDR3 runs to 14 residues. Trimming stripped 7 bases from V and 2 bases from J, with 14 bases between. DNA of the CDR3: TGTGCCAGCACCTCAGGGCGTGGGAACTATGGCTACACCTTC. Protein product: CASTSGRGNYGYTF.

The chain joins TRBV19 to TRBJ2-5, with D unclear. The germline V gene has CDR1 LNHDA and CDR2 SQIVND (reference sequence). Trimming shortened V by 6 bases and J by 4 bases, and 12 bases separated the two germline ends. The CDR3 contains 13 residues. CDR3 nucleotide sequence: TGTGCCAGTAGCCCTATAGAACGAGAGACCCAGTACTTC. This sequence encodes CASSPIERETQYF.

The J gene is TRBJ1-4, the V gene TRBV5-4; no clear D gene. Trimming removed 0 bases from V and 8 bases from J, with 8 bases in between. CDR3 size: 13 residues. Germline V gives CDR1 SGHNT, CDR2 YYREEE (reference sequence). CDR3 in DNA: TGTGCCAGCAGCTTGGATCCAGGCGAAAAACTGTTTTTT. Encoded protein: CASSLDPGEKLFF.

V and J are TRBV25-1 and TRBJ1-1, with 10 bases matching TRBD1. Per germline, CDR1 MGHDK and CDR2 SYGVNS. After removal of 6 bases from V and 1 base from J, the junction contained 8 bases not matched to a gene. CDR3 length: 16 residues. In DNA form, the CDR3 reads TGTGCCAGCAGCGAAGATAGGGACAGGGGGAACACTGAAGCTTTCTTT. Its protein is CASSEDRDRGNTEAFF.

This clone is a singleton in its sample. The DNA of the CDR3 is TGTGCCACCTCTAGGGGGCTTTTCGACGAGCAGTACTTC. It yields the protein CATSRGLFDEQYF. The chain combines TRBV27 with TRBJ2-7; 7 bases map to TRBD1. This CDR3 has 13 residues. Germline V gene data show CDR1 as MNHEY and CDR2 as SMNVEV (reference sequence). The trim removed 10 bases at V and 5 bases at J, leaving 11 bases unmatched.

The gene calls are TRBV2 and TRBJ2-3; D is perhaps TRBD2 (5 bases). V was shortened by 3 bases and J by 9 bases, with 16 bases between the two germline ends. The CDR3 length is 14 residues. The germline V gene encodes CDR1 SNHLY and CDR2 FYNNEI. CDR3: CASSEGGPLTTQYF. The CDR3 nucleotides read TGTGCCAGCAGTGAGGGCGGGCCCCTGACGACGCAGTATTTT.

The chain employs TRBV5-1 and TRBJ2-2, with D possibly TRBD2 on 5 matching bases. Germline CDR1 and CDR2: SGHRS and YFSETQ. This CDR3 is 14 amino acids long. The germline V and J ends were trimmed by 6 bases and 3 bases, with 12 bases remaining between them. Written as DNA, the CDR3 is TGCGCCAGCACCCGGGATGGGGACACCGGGGAGCTGTTTTTT. Protein sequence: CASTRDGDTGELFF.

V gene TRBV15 combines with J gene TRBJ2-5; 7 bases agree with TRBD1. Unmatched junction bases numbered 2, after V lost 3 bases and J lost 1 base. CDR1 and CDR2 from the germline V gene are LNHNV and YYDKDF (reference sequence). The CDR3 extends over 14 amino acids. The DNA for the CDR3 is TGTGCCACCAGCAGTGGGACAGCCCAAGAGACCCAGTACTTC. Protein product: CATSSGTAQETQYF. Filled out from reference TRBV15 and TRBJ2-5, the complete variable domain reads DAMVIQNPRYQVTQFGKPVTLSCSQTLNHNVMYWYQQKSSQAPKLLFHYYDKDFNNEADTPDNFQSRRPNTSFCFLDIRSPGLGDTAMYLCATSSGTAQETQYFGPGTRLLVL.

The V gene is TRBV15, the J gene TRBJ2-1, with D perhaps TRBD1 (6 bases). This CDR3 has 14 residues. V dropped 8 bases and J dropped 4 bases, with 15 bases sitting between them. Germline assignment: CDR1 LNHNV and CDR2 YYDKDF (reference sequence). The CDR3: CATLGTGNYNEQFF. CDR3 bases: TGTGCCACCCTGGGAACAGGGAATTACAATGAGCAGTTCTTC. The entire variable domain, with the rest obtained from reference TRBV15 and TRBJ2-1, is as follows: DAMVIQNPRYQVTQFGKPVTLSCSQTLNHNVMYWYQQKSSQAPKLLFHYYDKDFNNEADTPDNFQSRRPNTSFCFLDIRSPGLGDTAMYLCATLGTGNYNEQFFGPGTRLTVL.